The 2 T cell receptor beta chains presented below share a single source sample, sequenced in a study of CD8+CD57+ T cells in acquired aplastic anemia (dated by TCRdb to the late 2010s). The listed sequencing device is Illumina HiSeq 2000. Profiling of TCR beta VDJ combinations and CDR3 sequences used genomic DNA as the template. TCRdb itself trimmed the public reads at Q25 with fastp, ran MiXCR and retained productive beta chains. Here each entry gathers all rows of one CDR3 protein and keeps the most common genes and DNA. This sample is represented by 180,000 or so distinct CDR3 sequences; around 45% of them were singletons. The top ten constitute roughly 3% of the sample. Sequencing was done on a sample of sorted CD4+, CD8+, or CD8+CD57+ T cells (not recorded which) from PBMCs. The source of these receptors is a human donor in good health.

About this clonotype itself: Sequence at one end of the junction differs from germline and may be a read error. CDR3 DNA sequence: TGTGCCAGCAGTTACTCCGTAAGTTCCTCTGGGGCCAACGTCCTGACTTTC. This codes for CASSYSVSSSGANVLTF. V usage is TRBV24-1 and J usage is TRBJ2-6; D not resolved. This CDR3 spans 17 amino acids. Germline-derived CDR1 and CDR2 are KGHDR and SFDVKD.

This clonotype has at least ten counts. Written as DNA, the CDR3 is TGTGCCAGTTCCCCCAGGGAGAGAACTGGCTACACCTTC. This gives the protein CASSPRERTGYTF. V gene TRBV19 combines with J gene TRBJ1-2; TRBD1 might be the D (5 bases). Germline CDR1 and CDR2: LNHDA and SQIVND (reference sequence). The CDR3 is made up of 13 amino acids. V lost 8 bases, J lost 7 bases, and 17 bases lay in between.